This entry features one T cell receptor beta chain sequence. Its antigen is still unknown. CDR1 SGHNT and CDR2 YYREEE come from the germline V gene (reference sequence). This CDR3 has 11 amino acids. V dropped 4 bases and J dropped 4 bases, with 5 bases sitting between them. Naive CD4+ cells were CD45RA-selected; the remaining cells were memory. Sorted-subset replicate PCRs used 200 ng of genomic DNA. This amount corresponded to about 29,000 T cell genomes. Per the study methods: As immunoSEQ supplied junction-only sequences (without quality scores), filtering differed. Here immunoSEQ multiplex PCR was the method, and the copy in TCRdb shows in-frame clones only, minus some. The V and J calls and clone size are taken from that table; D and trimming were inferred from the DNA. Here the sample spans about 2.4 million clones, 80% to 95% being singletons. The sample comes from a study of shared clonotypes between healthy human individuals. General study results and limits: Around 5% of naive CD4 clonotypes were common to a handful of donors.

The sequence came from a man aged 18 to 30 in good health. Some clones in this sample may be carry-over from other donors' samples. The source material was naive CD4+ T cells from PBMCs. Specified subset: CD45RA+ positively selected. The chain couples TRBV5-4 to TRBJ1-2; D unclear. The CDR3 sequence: CASSGGYGYTF. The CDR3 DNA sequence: TGTGCCAGCAGCGGCGGCTATGGCTACACCTTC.